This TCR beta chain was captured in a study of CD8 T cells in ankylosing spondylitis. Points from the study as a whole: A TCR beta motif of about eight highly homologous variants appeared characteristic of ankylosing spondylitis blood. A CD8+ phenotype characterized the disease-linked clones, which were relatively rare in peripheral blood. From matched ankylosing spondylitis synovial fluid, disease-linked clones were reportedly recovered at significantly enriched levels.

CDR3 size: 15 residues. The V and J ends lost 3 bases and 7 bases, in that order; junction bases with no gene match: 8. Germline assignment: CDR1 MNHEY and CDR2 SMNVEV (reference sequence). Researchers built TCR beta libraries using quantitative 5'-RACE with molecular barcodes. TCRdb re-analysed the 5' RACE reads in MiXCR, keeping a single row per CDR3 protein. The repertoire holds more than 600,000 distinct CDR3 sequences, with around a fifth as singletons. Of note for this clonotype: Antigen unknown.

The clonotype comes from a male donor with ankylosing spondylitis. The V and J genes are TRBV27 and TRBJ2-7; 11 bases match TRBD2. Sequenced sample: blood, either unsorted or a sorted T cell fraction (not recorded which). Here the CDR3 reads CASSLGTSGAHEQYF. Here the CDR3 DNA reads TGTGCCAGCAGTTTGGGGACTAGCGGCGCCCATGAGCAGTACTTC.